The present entry profiles one T cell receptor gamma chain with its context. This clone is judged large (0.1 to 1%). No cognate antigen has been identified for it. It has no much larger one-base neighbor in the sample; base qualities were not kept. This entry comes from a study of intestinal T cells in coeliac disease (dated by TCRdb to the early 2020s). Study-wide context: Coeliac patients were found to be much younger than controls, with mean ages of 16.0 versus 54.8 years recorded in the TRG cohort. The TCR-delta (TRD) cohort comprised duodenal biopsies from approximately 11 coeliac disease patients and approximately 11 non-coeliac controls. A second, larger TCR-gamma (TRG) cohort included duodenal biopsies from approximately 33 coeliac disease patients and 21 non-coeliac controls. What the study reported, not specific to this receptor: Repeated CDR3 amino acid sequences could not be distinguished from PCR duplicates in the analysis. All 22 biopsies in training were correctly classified by TRD kmer-based clustering, and a leave-one-out accuracy of 91% was reported. Of 54 biopsies, around 50 (approximately 94%) were correctly classified by TRG clustering, which had a reported leave-one-out accuracy of about 90%. Coeliac and control groups differed significantly in age, although an age-split analysis did not yield significant classification. FFPE-derived DNA was found to be relatively degraded, and loss of a proportion of TCR sequences in each sample was likely caused by this degradation.

The library was generated by multiplex PCR. Sequencing used an Ion Torrent PGM. TRG repertoires were amplified from around 0.2 ug of biopsy DNA using the LymphoTrack kit, whose primers carry Illumina adapters. After purification with AMPure XP beads and quantification on a 2100 Bioanalyzer, the TRG amplicons were pooled in equimolar amounts. Sequencing of TRG libraries was performed on an Ion PGM instrument. In the authors' own workflow: FastX discarded any read in which over 10% of nucleotides had a quality score below the third quartile for that patient. Reads were aligned with IMGT/HighV-QUEST to assign V, D and J genes, identify CDR3 regions and assess functionality. After the sequences were translated into amino acids, every sequence predicted to be non-functional was thrown out. CDR3s were broken into kmers both with and without positional annotation, kmer frequencies were analysed by PCA, and samples were clustered using each of the 1023 combinations of PCs 1-10. Leave-one-out cross-validation was used to validate the classification, with parameters re-optimised on the remaining samples in each round. Using the vegan R package, Shannon diversity was calculated from repeated random subsamples whose size matched the lowest read count. In TCRdb, clones were called once more from the public reads by CATT, and rows of identical DNA were later combined. V and J calls and clone size were set by TCRdb, not the authors. Present in this sample are several hundred gamma-chain clones, less than 65% of which were seen just once. The ten largest clonotypes hold 9.9% of the sample.

For each case, genomic DNA was extracted from ten 5-um FFPE scrolls with the QIAamp DNA FFPE tissue kit. Fully anonymised formalin-fixed paraffin-embedded duodenal biopsies surplus to diagnostic needs were used to test TCR repertoire-based classification of coeliac disease. The material sequenced was a duodenal biopsy. This sequence originates from a human donor with celiac disease.

The sequence in DNA is TGTGCCACCTGGGATAGAGCTAAGAAACTCTTT. It encodes CATWDRAKKLF. The sequence joins TRGV8 to TRGJ1 or TRGJ2. The germline V end is reduced by 1 base and the J end by 9 bases; junction bases left unmatched: 3. Per the germline V gene, VENAVY is the CDR1 and YDSYNSRV is the CDR2. The CDR3 runs 11 residues from the cysteine to the phenylalanine. The entry retains the CDR3 DNA only, 33 bases that are in frame from base 1.